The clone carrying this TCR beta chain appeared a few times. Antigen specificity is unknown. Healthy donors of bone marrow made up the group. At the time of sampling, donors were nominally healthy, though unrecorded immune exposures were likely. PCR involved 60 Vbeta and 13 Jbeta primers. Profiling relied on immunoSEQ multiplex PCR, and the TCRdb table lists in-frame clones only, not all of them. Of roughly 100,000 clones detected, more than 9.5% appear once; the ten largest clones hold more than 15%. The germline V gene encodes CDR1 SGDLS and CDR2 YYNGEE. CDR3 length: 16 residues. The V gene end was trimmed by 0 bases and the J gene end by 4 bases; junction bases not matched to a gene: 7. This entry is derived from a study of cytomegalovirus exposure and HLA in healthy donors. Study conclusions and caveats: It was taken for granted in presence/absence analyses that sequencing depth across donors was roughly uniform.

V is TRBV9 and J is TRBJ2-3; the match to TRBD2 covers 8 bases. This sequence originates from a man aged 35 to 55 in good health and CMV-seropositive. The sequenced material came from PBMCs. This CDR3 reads CASSVASLTSADTQYF. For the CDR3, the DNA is TGTGCCAGCAGCGTAGCGTCTCTGACTAGCGCAGATACGCAGTATTTT.